This T cell receptor (beta chain) was recorded in a study of CD8 T cells in Susac syndrome. Background on the study: The sequenced Susac syndrome patients comprised roughly 6 with active disease and about eight in remission. Patients with Susac syndrome had blood drawn and were at that point therapy-naive, on corticosteroids, or on intravenous immunoglobulin alone.

This CDR3 has 17 amino acids. V lost 4 bases and J lost 2; bases outside the gene matches: 5. Germline CDR1 LGHDT, CDR2 YNNKEL (reference sequence). cDNA came from about 0.51 to 1 ug RNA primed by random hexamers. The authors amplified TCR beta CDR3 across 54 Vbeta and 13 Jbeta using immunoSEQ multiplex PCR. TCRdb ran MiXCR on the immunoSEQ multiplex PCR reads and lists one entry per CDR3 protein. The sample consists of roughly 250,000 distinct CDR3 sequences, about 96% of them appearing once. This rearrangement joins TRBV3-1 to TRBJ2-5, with 15 positions matching TRBD2. The sequence was collected from a human donor with Susac syndrome. Sequencing was done on a sample of CD4+ T cells from PBMCs. The CDR3 DNA sequence: TGTGCCAGCAGCCGGGGGACTAGCGGGAGGCGGCAAGAGACCCAGTACTTC. This gives the protein CASSRGTSGRRQETQYF.